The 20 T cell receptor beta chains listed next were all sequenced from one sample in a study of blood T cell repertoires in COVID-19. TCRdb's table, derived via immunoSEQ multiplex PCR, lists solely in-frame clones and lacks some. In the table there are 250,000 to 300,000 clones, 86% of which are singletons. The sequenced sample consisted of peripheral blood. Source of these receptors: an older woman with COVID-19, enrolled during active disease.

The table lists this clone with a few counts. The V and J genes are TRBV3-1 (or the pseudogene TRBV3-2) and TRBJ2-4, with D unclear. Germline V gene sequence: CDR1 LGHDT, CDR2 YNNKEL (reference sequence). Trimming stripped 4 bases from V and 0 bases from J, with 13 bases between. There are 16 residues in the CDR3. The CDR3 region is CASSPGRNLAKNIQYF. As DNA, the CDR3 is TGTGCCAGCAGCCCAGGAAGGAATCTAGCCAAAAACATTCAGTACTTC.

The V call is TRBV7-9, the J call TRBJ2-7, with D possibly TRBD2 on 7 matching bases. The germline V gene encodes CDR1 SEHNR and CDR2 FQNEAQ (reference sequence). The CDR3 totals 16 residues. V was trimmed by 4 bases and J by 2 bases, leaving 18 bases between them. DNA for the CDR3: TGTGCCAGCAGCTATCGGGGGGCGGCACGCCCCTACGAGCAGTACTTC. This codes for CASSYRGAARPYEQYF.

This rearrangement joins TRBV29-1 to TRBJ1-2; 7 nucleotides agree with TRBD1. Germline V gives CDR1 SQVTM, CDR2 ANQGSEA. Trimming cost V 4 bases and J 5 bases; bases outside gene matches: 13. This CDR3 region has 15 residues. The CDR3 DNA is TGCAGCGTTGGAACTGGCAGGGGGTCGTCGTATGGCTACACCTTC. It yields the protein CSVGTGRGSSYGYTF. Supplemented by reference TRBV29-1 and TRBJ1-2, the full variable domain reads SAVISQKPSRDICQRGTSLTIQCQVDSQVTMMFWYRQQPGQSLTLIATANQGSEATYESGFVIDKFPISRPNLTFSTLTVSNMSPEDSSIYLCSVGTGRGSSYGYTFGSGTRLTVV.

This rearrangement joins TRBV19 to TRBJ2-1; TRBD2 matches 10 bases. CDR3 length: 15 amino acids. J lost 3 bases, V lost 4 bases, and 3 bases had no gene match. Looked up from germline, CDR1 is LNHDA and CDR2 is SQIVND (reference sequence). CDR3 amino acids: CASSTSGGIYNEQFF. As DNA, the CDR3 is TGTGCCAGTAGTACTAGCGGGGGAATCTACAATGAGCAGTTCTTC.

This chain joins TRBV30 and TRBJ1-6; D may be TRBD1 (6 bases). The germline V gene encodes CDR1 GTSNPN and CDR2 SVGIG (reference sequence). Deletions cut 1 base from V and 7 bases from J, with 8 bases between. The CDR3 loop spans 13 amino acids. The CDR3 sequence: CAWSAQGNSPLHF. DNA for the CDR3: TGTGCCTGGAGTGCCCAGGGGAATTCACCCCTCCACTTT.

The CDR3 reads CTSSHLKGGQRLRVTEAFF. For the CDR3, the DNA is TGCACCAGCAGCCACCTAAAGGGGGGACAGCGCCTGAGGGTCACTGAAGCTTTCTTT. The chain has TRBV1 and TRBJ1-1; the table assigns TRBD1, which was not confirmed against the DNA. TRBV1 is listed as a pseudogene. This CDR3 spans 19 amino acids.

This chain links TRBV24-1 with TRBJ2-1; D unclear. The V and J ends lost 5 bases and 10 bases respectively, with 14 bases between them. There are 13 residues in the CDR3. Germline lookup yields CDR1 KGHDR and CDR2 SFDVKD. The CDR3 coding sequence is TGTGCCACCAGTGCTTCCCTAGTCGGCGAGCAGTTCTTC. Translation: CATSASLVGEQFF.

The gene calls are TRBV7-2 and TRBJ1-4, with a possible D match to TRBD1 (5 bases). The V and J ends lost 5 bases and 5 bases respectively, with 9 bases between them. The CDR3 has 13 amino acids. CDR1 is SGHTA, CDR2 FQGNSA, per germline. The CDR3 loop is CASSPRQNEKLFF. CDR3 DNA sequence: TGTGCCAGCAGCCCCAGACAGAATGAAAAACTGTTTTTT. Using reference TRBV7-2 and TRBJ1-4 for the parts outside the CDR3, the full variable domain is GAGVSQSPSNKVTEKGKDVELRCDPISGHTALYWYRQSLGQGLEFLIYFQGNSAPDKSGLPSDRFSAERTGGSVSTLTIQRTQQEDSAVYLCASSPRQNEKLFFGSGTQLSVL.

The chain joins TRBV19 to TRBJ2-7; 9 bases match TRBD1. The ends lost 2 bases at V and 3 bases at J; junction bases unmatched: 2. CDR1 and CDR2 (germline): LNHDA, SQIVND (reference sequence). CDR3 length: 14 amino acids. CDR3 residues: CASSIRTGVYEQYF. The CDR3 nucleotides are TGTGCCAGTAGTATAAGGACAGGGGTCTACGAGCAGTACTTC.

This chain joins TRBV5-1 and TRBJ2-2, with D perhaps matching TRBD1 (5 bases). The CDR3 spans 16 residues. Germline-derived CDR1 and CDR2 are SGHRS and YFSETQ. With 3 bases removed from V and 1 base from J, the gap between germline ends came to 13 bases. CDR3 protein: CASSWAATGNTGELFF. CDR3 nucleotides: TGCGCCAGCAGCTGGGCGGCCACAGGGAACACCGGGGAGCTGTTTTTT.

CDR3 protein: CASSYTLNEQFF. The CDR3 nucleotides read TGTGCCAGCAGTTACACTCTCAATGAGCAGTTCTTC. This rearrangement joins TRBV6-5 to TRBJ2-1, with D hard to call. V gave up 2 bases and J gave up 6 bases, with 5 bases separating them. The CDR3 has 12 residues. Germline CDR1 and CDR2: MNHEY and SVGAGI.

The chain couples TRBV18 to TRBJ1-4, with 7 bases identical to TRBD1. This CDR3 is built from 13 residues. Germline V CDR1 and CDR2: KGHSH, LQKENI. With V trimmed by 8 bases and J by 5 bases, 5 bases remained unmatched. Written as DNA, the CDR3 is TGTGCCAGCGGGGACAGCAGGAATGAAAAACTGTTTTTT. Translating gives CASGDSRNEKLFF.

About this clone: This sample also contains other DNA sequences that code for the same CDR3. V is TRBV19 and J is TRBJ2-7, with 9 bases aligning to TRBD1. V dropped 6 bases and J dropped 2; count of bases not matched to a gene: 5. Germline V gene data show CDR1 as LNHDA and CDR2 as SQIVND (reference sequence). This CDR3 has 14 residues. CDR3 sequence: CASSPGQGPYEQYF. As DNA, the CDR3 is TGTGCCAGTAGCCCGGGACAGGGCCCCTACGAGCAGTACTTC.

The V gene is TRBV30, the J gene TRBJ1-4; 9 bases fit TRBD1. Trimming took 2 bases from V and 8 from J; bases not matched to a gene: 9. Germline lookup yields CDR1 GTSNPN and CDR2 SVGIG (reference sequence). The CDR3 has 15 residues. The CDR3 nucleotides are TGTGCCTGGAGTCCCCGGGACAGGGTGGGGGAAAAACTGTTTTTT. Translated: CAWSPRDRVGEKLFF. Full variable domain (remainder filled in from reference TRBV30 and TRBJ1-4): SQTIHQWPATLVQPVGSPLSLECTVEGTSNPNLYWYRQAAGRGLQLLFYSVGIGQISSEVPQNLSASRPQDRQFILSSKKLLLSDSGFYLCAWSPRDRVGEKLFFGSGTQLSVL.

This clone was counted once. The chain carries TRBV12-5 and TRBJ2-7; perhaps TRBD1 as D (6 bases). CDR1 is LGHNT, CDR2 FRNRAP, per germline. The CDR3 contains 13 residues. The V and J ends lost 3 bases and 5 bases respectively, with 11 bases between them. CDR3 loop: CASGFNRADEQYF. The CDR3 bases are TGTGCTAGTGGTTTCAACAGGGCCGACGAGCAGTACTTC.

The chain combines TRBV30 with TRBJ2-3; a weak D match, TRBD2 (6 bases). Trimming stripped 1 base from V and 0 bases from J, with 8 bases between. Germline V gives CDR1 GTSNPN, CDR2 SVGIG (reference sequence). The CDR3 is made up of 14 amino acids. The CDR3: CAWSGGISTDTQYF. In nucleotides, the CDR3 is TGTGCCTGGAGTGGCGGGATCAGCACAGATACGCAGTATTTT.

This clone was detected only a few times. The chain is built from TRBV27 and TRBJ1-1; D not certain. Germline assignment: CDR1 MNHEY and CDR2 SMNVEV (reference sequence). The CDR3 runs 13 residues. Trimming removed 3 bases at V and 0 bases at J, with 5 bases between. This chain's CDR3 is CASSFYLNTEAFF. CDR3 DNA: TGTGCCAGCAGTTTCTACTTGAACACTGAAGCTTTCTTT.

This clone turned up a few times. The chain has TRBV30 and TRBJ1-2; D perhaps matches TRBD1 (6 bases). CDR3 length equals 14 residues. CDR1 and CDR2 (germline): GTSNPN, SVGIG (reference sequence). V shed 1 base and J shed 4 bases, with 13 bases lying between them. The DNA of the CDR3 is TGTGCCTGGAGTGGGACAGCCGCCCTCTATGGCTACACCTTC. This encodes CAWSGTAALYGYTF. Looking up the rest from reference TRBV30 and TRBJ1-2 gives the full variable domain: SQTIHQWPATLVQPVGSPLSLECTVEGTSNPNLYWYRQAAGRGLQLLFYSVGIGQISSEVPQNLSASRPQDRQFILSSKKLLLSDSGFYLCAWSGTAALYGYTFGSGTRLTVV.

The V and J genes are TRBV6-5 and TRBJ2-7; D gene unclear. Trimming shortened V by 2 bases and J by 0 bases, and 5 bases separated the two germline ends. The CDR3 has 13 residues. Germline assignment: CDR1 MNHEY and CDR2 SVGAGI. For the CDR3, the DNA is TGTGCCAGCAGTTACCTCAGCTCCTACGAGCAGTACTTC. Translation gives CASSYLSSYEQYF.

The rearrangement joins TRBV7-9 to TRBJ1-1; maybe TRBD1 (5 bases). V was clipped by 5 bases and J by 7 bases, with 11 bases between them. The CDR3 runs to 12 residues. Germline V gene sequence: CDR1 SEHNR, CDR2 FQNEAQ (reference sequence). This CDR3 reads CASSGIDSEAFF. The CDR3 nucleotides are TGTGCCAGCAGCGGGATCGACAGTGAAGCTTTCTTT. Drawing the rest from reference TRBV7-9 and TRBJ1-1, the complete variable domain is DTGVSQNPRHKITKRGQNVTFRCDPISEHNRLYWYRQTLGQGPEFLTYFQNEAQLEKSRLLSDRFSAERPKGSFSTLEIQRTEQGDSAMYLCASSGIDSEAFFGQGTRLTVV.